Detailed here is one T cell receptor beta chain. The protocol was immunoSEQ multiplex PCR, while the TCRdb copy is restricted to in-frame clones and leaves out a portion. Of about 160,000 clones listed, 75% to 90% are singletons. These data originate in a study of blood T cell repertoires in COVID-19. Whole-study context: Sites in the United States, Italy and Spain provided acute and convalescent COVID-19 samples.

J lost 5 bases, V lost 4 bases, and 5 bases had no gene match. CDR3 length: 13 residues. The germline gives CDR1 MNHEY, CDR2 SMNVEV (reference sequence). The genes are TRBV27 and TRBJ2-7; 7 bases map to TRBD1. The TCR was taken from a human donor with acute or convalescent COVID-19. The donor label of this sample is uncertain. Source material: peripheral blood. The CDR3 loop reads CASSSGGINEQYF. CDR3 nucleotide sequence: TGTGCCAGCAGTTCAGGGGGTATAAACGAGCAGTACTTC.